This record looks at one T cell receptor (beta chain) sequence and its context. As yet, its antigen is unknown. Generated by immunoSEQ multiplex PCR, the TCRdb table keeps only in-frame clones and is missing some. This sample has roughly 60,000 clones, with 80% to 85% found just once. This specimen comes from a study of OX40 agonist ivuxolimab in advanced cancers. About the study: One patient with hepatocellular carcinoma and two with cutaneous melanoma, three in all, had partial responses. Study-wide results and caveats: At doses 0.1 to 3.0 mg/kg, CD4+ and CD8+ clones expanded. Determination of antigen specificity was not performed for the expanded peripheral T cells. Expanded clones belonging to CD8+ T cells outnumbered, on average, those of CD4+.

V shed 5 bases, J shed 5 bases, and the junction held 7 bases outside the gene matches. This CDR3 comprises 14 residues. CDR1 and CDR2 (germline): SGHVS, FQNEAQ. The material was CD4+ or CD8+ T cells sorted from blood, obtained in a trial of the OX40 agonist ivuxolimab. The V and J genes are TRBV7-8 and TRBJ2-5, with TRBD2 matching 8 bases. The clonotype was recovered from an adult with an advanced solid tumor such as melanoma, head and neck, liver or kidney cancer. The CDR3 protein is CASSPIRGGETQYF. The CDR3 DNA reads TGTGCCAGCAGCCCGATTCGGGGGGGCGAGACCCAGTACTTC.